Presented here are 21 T cell receptor beta chains from one specimen sequenced in a study of cytotoxic CD8 clonotypes in ibrutinib-treated CLL. Here immunoSEQ multiplex PCR was the method, and the copy in TCRdb shows in-frame clones only, minus some. The sample consists of 200,000 to 250,000 clones, approximately 79% of them appearing once. Sequences were derived from PBMCs, sampled after 12 months of ibrutinib treatment. All receptors derive from a human donor with chronic lymphocytic leukemia.

This sequence joins TRBV7-9 and TRBJ2-7; 8 bases align to TRBD2. The CDR3 is made up of 15 amino acids. The J segment lost 3 bases and the V segment lost 4 bases, leaving 8 bases of the junction unmatched. Germline V gives CDR1 SEHNR, CDR2 FQNEAQ (reference sequence). This CDR3 reads CASSSGTSSVYEQYF. The CDR3 DNA reads TGTGCCAGCAGCTCAGGGACTAGTTCGGTCTACGAGCAGTACTTC. Complete variable domain (other parts from reference TRBV7-9 and TRBJ2-7): DTGVSQNPRHKITKRGQNVTFRCDPISEHNRLYWYRQTLGQGPEFLTYFQNEAQLEKSRLLSDRFSAERPKGSFSTLEIQRTEQGDSAMYLCASSSGTSSVYEQYFGPGTRLTVT.

The sample holds a few counts of this clone. V and J are TRBV7-3 and TRBJ2-3; TRBD2 aligns across 8 bases. Per germline, CDR1 SGHTA and CDR2 FQGTGA. The V gene end was trimmed by 3 bases and the J gene end by 3 bases; junction bases not matched to a gene: 2. This CDR3 is 14 amino acids long. The CDR3 nucleotides are TGTGCCAGCAGCTTTACGGGGGGGACAGATACGCAGTATTTT. Translated: CASSFTGGTDTQYF.

J is TRBJ2-2 and V is TRBV19; 14 bases match TRBD2. From germline, CDR1 is LNHDA and CDR2 SQIVND (reference sequence). J gave up 1 base and V 6 bases, and 7 bases lay outside the gene matches. The CDR3 runs 18 residues. The CDR3 sequence: CASSTGLAGGRNTGELFF. The CDR3 nucleotides are TGTGCCAGTAGCACCGGACTAGCGGGGGGCCGGAACACCGGGGAGCTGTTTTTT.

This chain joins TRBV7-6 and TRBJ1-5, with TRBD1 matching over 7 bases. CDR1 and CDR2 from the germline V gene are SGHVS and FNYEAQ. J gave up 3 bases and V 5 bases, and 4 bases lay outside the gene matches. This CDR3 has 14 amino acids. CDR3 DNA: TGTGCCAGCAGCGCAGGGACAGCCAATCAGCCCCAGCATTTT. Translation gives CASSAGTANQPQHF.

Only a few counts were recorded for this clone. This chain joins TRBV7-3 and TRBJ2-2; perhaps TRBD1 as D (6 bases). V lost 5 bases and J lost 7, with 14 bases in between. This CDR3 comprises 14 residues. Germline-derived CDR1 and CDR2 are SGHTA and FQGTGA. The CDR3: CASSPQHRDGELFF. CDR3 coding DNA: TGTGCCAGCAGCCCGCAGCACAGGGACGGGGAGCTGTTTTTT.

This clone was counted a single time. The J gene is TRBJ2-7, the V gene TRBV25-1; 9 nucleotides align to TRBD1. V lost 4 bases and J lost 1; bases outside the gene matches: 8. Germline values: CDR1 MGHDK, CDR2 SYGVNS. The CDR3 is 16 residues long. The CDR3 protein is CASSASTGGISYEQYF. Written as DNA, the CDR3 is TGTGCCAGCAGTGCCTCTACAGGGGGCATTTCCTACGAGCAGTACTTC.

DNA of the CDR3: TGTGCCAGCAGCCGCGGGATGCAAGAGACCCAGTACTTC. It specifies CASSRGMQETQYF. The gene calls are TRBV7-9 and TRBJ2-5; TRBD2 is a possible D gene (6 bases). The CDR3 covers 13 residues. Germline V lookup: CDR1 SEHNR, CDR2 FQNEAQ (reference sequence). The ends were cut back, 5 bases at V and 2 bases at J, with 9 bases in the middle.

This clone appeared once. The chain uses TRBV4-1 and TRBJ2-5; D possibly corresponds to TRBD2 (5 bases). V lost 4 bases to trimming and J lost 5 bases, with 17 bases between them. The CDR3 has 15 amino acids. Looked up from germline, CDR1 is MGHRA and CDR2 is YSYEKL. CDR3 nucleotide sequence: TGCGCCAGCAGCCCCACGCCCCCGGGGAAGGAGACCCAGTACTTC. Amino acid sequence: CASSPTPPGKETQYF.

The chain joins TRBV5-1 to TRBJ2-2; D is unclear. The germline CDR1 and CDR2 sequences are SGHRS and YFSETQ. Trimming removed 4 bases from V and 0 bases from J, with 13 bases in between. CDR3 length equals 16 residues. CDR3 residues: CASSPKRSANTGELFF. CDR3 coding DNA: TGCGCCAGCAGCCCGAAGAGGTCCGCGAACACCGGGGAGCTGTTTTTT.

This chain links TRBV18 with TRBJ2-1; D remains unclear. This CDR3 has 13 amino acids. V dropped 3 bases and J dropped 7 bases, with 10 bases sitting between them. Germline V gene lookup returns CDR1 KGHSH and CDR2 LQKENI. CDR3 nucleotides: TGTGCCAGCTCACCCCCCACGAGGAATGAGCAGTTCTTC. Translating it yields CASSPPTRNEQFF.

This clone was seen more than once but under ten times. The chain uses TRBV10-3 and TRBJ1-2, with D unclear. Trimming shortened V by 3 bases and J by 5 bases, and 10 bases separated the two germline ends. Germline CDR1 and CDR2: ENHRY and SYGVKD. The CDR3 consists of 13 residues. CDR3 amino acids: CAISDLTMYGYTF. The CDR3 DNA is TGTGCCATCAGTGACCTAACGATGTATGGCTACACCTTC.

In this sample, this clone turned up a few times. The chain carries TRBV6-1 and TRBJ1-2; D not resolved. CDR3 length: 15 residues. V was shortened by 2 bases and J by 2 bases, with 12 bases between the two germline ends. Germline loops: CDR1 MNHNS, CDR2 SASEGT. In DNA form, the CDR3 reads TGTGCCAGCAGTGAATATCCCAAAGGGAACTATGGCTACACCTTC. Translated: CASSEYPKGNYGYTF.

The rearrangement links TRBV5-6 to TRBJ1-1; D remains unclear. Per germline, CDR1 SGHDT and CDR2 YYEEEE. This CDR3 spans 12 amino acids. V was pared by 2 bases and J by 7 bases, with 9 bases between. The CDR3 sequence: CASSFGRDEAFF. CDR3 DNA sequence: TGTGCCAGCAGCTTTGGACGGGATGAAGCTTTCTTT.

The rearrangement uses TRBV6-4 and TRBJ2-2, with 13 bases matching TRBD2. J was trimmed by 1 base and V by 7 bases; bases with no gene match: 6. The CDR3 has 17 residues. Germline lookup yields CDR1 MRHNA and CDR2 SNTAGT. CDR3 DNA sequence: TGTGCCAGCACCAGACTAGCGGGAGGTTGGAACACCGGGGAGCTGTTTTTT. Its translation is CASTRLAGGWNTGELFF.

This rearrangement joins TRBV5-4 to TRBJ2-7; D gene ambiguous. The CDR3 covers 15 residues. Germline values: CDR1 SGHNT, CDR2 YYREEE (reference sequence). Trimming removed 4 bases from V and 4 bases from J, with 18 bases in between. This CDR3 is CASSATFRLGYEQYF. The CDR3, as DNA: TGTGCCAGCAGCGCCACATTTCGTCTCGGATACGAGCAGTACTTC.

The gene calls are TRBV6-5 and TRBJ2-7; weak D call: TRBD1 (5 bases). Germline values: CDR1 MNHEY, CDR2 SVGAGI. V lost 0 bases, J lost 3 bases, and 9 bases lay in between. The CDR3 length is 14 residues. This CDR3 reads CASSYSAGFYEQYF. The CDR3 nucleotides read TGTGCCAGCAGTTACTCGGCAGGGTTCTACGAGCAGTACTTC.

This clone turned up a few times. The chain carries TRBV10-3 and TRBJ1-2; possibly TRBD1 for D (5 bases). V lost 4 bases and J 7 bases, leaving 19 bases between the germline ends. This CDR3 has 15 residues. Per the germline V gene, CDR1 is ENHRY and CDR2 is SYGVKD. The CDR3 DNA reads as TGTGCCATCAGTGCTTTTTCGGCGAGGGGTGGTGGCTACACCTTC. This codes for CAISAFSARGGGYTF.

The chain links TRBV19 to TRBJ2-7; D may be TRBD1 or TRBD2 (5 bases each). The CDR3 loop spans 14 amino acids. V lost 4 bases and J 4 bases, leaving 14 bases between the germline ends. Germline V gives CDR1 LNHDA, CDR2 SQIVND (reference sequence). The CDR3 spells CASSTRAWGYEQYF. DNA for the CDR3: TGTGCCAGTAGTACGCGAGCCTGGGGGTACGAGCAGTACTTC.

J is TRBJ2-2 and V is TRBV4-2; 10 bases are a match to TRBD2. Germline loops: CDR1 LGHNA, CDR2 YNFKEQ. Trimming took 1 base from V and 7 from J; bases not matched to a gene: 6. The CDR3 spans 16 residues. The CDR3: CASSQGLAGVLGELFF. The CDR3 DNA is TGTGCCAGCAGCCAAGGCCTAGCGGGGGTTCTCGGGGAGCTGTTTTTT.

The chain uses TRBV28 and TRBJ2-7; TRBD2 matches 11 bases. The CDR3 totals 13 residues. The V gene's germline CDR1 is MDHEN and CDR2 SYDVKM. V dropped 7 bases and J dropped 4; count of bases not matched to a gene: 3. The CDR3 coding sequence is TGTGCCAGCAATAGCGGGAGGGCTTACGAGCAGTACTTC. Translation gives CASNSGRAYEQYF.

The chain employs TRBV5-6 and TRBJ2-1; no reliable D call. The germline CDR1 and CDR2 sequences are SGHDT and YYEEEE. CDR3 length equals 11 residues. V was trimmed by 4 bases and J by 10 bases, leaving 9 bases between them. The CDR3 nucleotides read TGTGCCAGCAGCCCCGGAAGGGAGCAGTTCTTC. It encodes CASSPGREQFF.